This TCR beta chain originates from a study of early T cells in non-severe SARS-CoV-2 infection. Whole-study context: Investigators sequenced bulk RNA drawn from unsorted whole blood, and chains remained unpaired.

V was pared by 5 bases and J by 5 bases, with 14 bases between. Germline V gene sequence: CDR1 SGHTA, CDR2 FQGNSA. This CDR3 is built from 14 residues. This clonotype was seen repeatedly, ten times or more. Its antigen is still unknown. Notes on the study in general: Anti-spike CD8 specificities were favored by VDJdb matching, whose results missed private and CD4 specificities.

Unique molecular identifiers were added to individual cDNA molecules. MiXCR, applied by TCRdb to the 5' RACE reads, yields one record per CDR3 protein. The sample yields about 71,000 distinct CDR3 sequences, roughly an eighth seen once. The material sequenced was whole blood, taken at baseline. This chain links TRBV7-2 with TRBJ2-3; D gene unclear. The source of this sequence is an adult who was a healthcare worker with PCR-confirmed SARS-CoV-2 infection or an uninfected control (not recorded which). The DNA of the CDR3 is TGTGCCAGCAGCCCTAGTTTGGTAGAAGATACGCAGTATTTT. This translates into CASSPSLVEDTQYF.